A single sample is the source of the 5 T cell receptor delta chains below, sequenced in a study of gamma delta lymphoproliferative disorders and STAT genes. TCRdb re-processed the multiplex PCR reads using CATT. The sample has about 3,100 delta-chain clones, around 1.2% seen once; the top ten hold less than 20%. Genomic DNA from isolated PBMCs served as the sequencing template. Sequencing was performed on blood. The receptors derive from a human donor in good health.

Turning to this clone: A far larger clone is off by one base, so a read error is likely. The same CDR3 also results from other DNA sequences found in this sample. The V and J genes are TRDV2 and TRDJ1; D might be TRDD3 (6 bases). Per the germline V gene, CDR1 is GEAIGNYY and CDR2 is EKD. The CDR3 runs 15 residues. The CDR3 protein is CACDILGTNTDKLIF. CDR3 coding DNA: TGTGCCTGTGACATCCTGGGGACGAACACCGATAAGCTCATCTTT.

This clone was counted a few times. This likely came from a read error, as a far larger clone is one base away. Different DNA sequences within this sample yield the same CDR3. V is TRDV2 and J is TRDJ1; the match to TRDD3 covers 12 bases. The CDR3 is 16 residues long. From germline, CDR1 is GEAIGNYY and CDR2 EKD. J gave up 3 bases and V 5 bases, and 9 bases lay outside the gene matches. The CDR3 protein is CACVALGDTGADKLIF. The CDR3 coding sequence is TGTGCCTGTGTTGCTCTGGGGGATACGGGTGCCGATAAACTCATCTTT.

This clone was observed a few times. TCRdb assigns this DNA the protein of a much larger clone, which departs from its translation at residue 8; this likely reflects a read error, and the protein shown comes from translating the DNA. The chain is built from TRDV2 and TRDJ1; TRDD3 matches 9 bases. CDR1 and CDR2 from the germline V gene are GEAIGNYY and EKD. J lost 4 bases, V lost 1 base, and 6 bases had no gene match. The CDR3 runs to 15 residues. This CDR3 reads CACDTLGERHDKLIF. The CDR3 coding sequence is TGTGCCTGTGACACACTGGGGGAGCGACACGATAAACTCATCTTT.

Details on this clone: A far larger clone lies a single base away; this is likely a read error. Distinct nucleotide sequences in the sample also encode this CDR3. This chain joins TRDV1 and TRDJ1; perhaps TRDD3 as D (6 bases). Germline V gene data show CDR1 as TSWWSYY and CDR2 as QGS. The CDR3 is 24 amino acids. In nucleotides, the CDR3 is TGTGCTCTTGGGGACCCCGCTCGCTTAGACTATGGGGGGGACAACTTCTTGTACACTGATAAACTCATCTTT. Residues: CALGDPARLDYGGDNFLYTDKLIF.

Points on this clone: A far larger clone lies a single base away; this is likely a read error. Other nucleotide sequences from this sample produce the same CDR3. The chain links TRDV2 to TRDJ2, with D perhaps matching TRDD3 (6 bases). Germline CDR1 reads GEAIGNYY; CDR2 reads EKD. The V gene lost 1 base and the J gene lost 5 bases, with 10 bases spanning the gap. This CDR3 is built from 14 residues. CDR3 loop: CACDTWGATAQLFF. In DNA, the CDR3 is TGTGCCTGTGACACTTGGGGGGCCACAGCACAACTCTTCTTT.